These 26 T cell receptor beta chains were sequenced from one sample in a study of T cells in Graves' hyperthyroidism and ophthalmopathy. RNA transcripts served as the template for amplifying TCR beta CDR3 regions. The HTBI primer set served for first-round RT-PCR of the TCR CDR3. TCRdb re-analysed the multiplex PCR reads in MiXCR, keeping a single row per CDR3 protein. The table has about 420,000 distinct CDR3 sequences, approximately 14% seen once. The sequenced sample consisted of blood. The receptors originated from a young woman with Graves' hyperthyroidism.

In this sample, this clonotype turned up many times. V and J are TRBV2 and TRBJ2-3; TRBD1 aligns across 9 bases. After removal of 0 bases from V and 4 bases from J, the junction contained 8 bases not matched to a gene. The CDR3 is made up of 17 amino acids. Germline CDR1 and CDR2: SNHLY and FYNNEI. The CDR3 loop reads CASSEARRRQGADTQYF. The DNA of the CDR3 is TGTGCCAGCAGTGAAGCGCGCAGGAGACAGGGGGCAGATACGCAGTATTTT.

Many counts were recorded for this clonotype. The chain links TRBV4-2 to TRBJ1-1; D may be TRBD1 (5 bases). CDR3 length: 16 amino acids. Trimming stripped 4 bases from V and 4 bases from J, with 19 bases between. Germline values: CDR1 LGHNA, CDR2 YNFKEQ. This CDR3 reads CASSLDAGLGGTEAFF. The CDR3, as DNA: TGTGCCAGCAGCCTAGACGCAGGGCTGGGGGGCACTGAAGCTTTCTTT.

The table lists this clonotype with many counts. The genes are TRBV7-8 and TRBJ2-1; unclear D gene. The germline gives CDR1 SGHVS, CDR2 FQNEAQ. The CDR3 sequence is 11 residues long. The ends were cut back, 5 bases at V and 7 bases at J, with 6 bases in the middle. The CDR3: CASSRKNEQFF. The CDR3 DNA follows: TGTGCCAGCAGCCGTAAAAATGAGCAGTTCTTC. Full variable domain (outside the CDR3, taken from reference TRBV7-8 and TRBJ2-1): GAGVSQSPRYKVAKRGQDVALRCDPISGHVSLFWYQQALGQGPEFLTYFQNEAQLDKSGLPSDRFFAERPEGSVSTLKIQRTQQEDSAVYLCASSRKNEQFFGPGTRLTVL.

This clonotype has a handful of counts. V is TRBV4-1 and J is TRBJ1-4, with 8 bases matching TRBD1. The CDR3 totals 18 residues. With V trimmed by 3 bases and J by 0 bases, 9 bases remained unmatched. Germline CDR1 and CDR2: MGHRA and YSYEKL. Written as DNA, the CDR3 is TGCGCCAGCAGCCATCTCGGGACAGGCCTTGCAACTAATGAAAAACTGTTTTTT. Protein product: CASSHLGTGLATNEKLFF.

This rearrangement joins TRBV3-1 to TRBJ2-1; either TRBD1 or TRBD2 may supply D (5 bases each). Per germline, CDR1 LGHDT and CDR2 YNNKEL (reference sequence). The CDR3 extends over 17 amino acids. Trimming pared 4 bases from V and 4 bases from J, leaving 20 bases between. The CDR3: CASSPVRDPPFYNEQFF. CDR3 nucleotides: TGTGCCAGCAGCCCTGTCCGGGACCCCCCCTTTTACAATGAGCAGTTCTTC.

Details on this clonotype: One base away lies a much larger clone, so this may be a sequencing read error. This sequence joins TRBV11-2 and TRBJ1-1; TRBD1 matches 8 bases. The V gene's germline CDR1 is SGHAT and CDR2 FQNNGV. This CDR3 region has 14 residues. CDR3 nucleotides: TGTGCCAACAGCACTGACAGGGGTATCACTGAAGCTTTCTTT. Translating it yields CANSTDRGITEAFF.

Turning to this clonotype: A clone one base away is much larger, so this may be a read error. The chain joins TRBV2 to TRBJ2-7; D not resolved. CDR1 is SNHLY and CDR2 is FYNNEI in the germline V gene. This CDR3 comprises 14 residues. V dropped 3 bases and J dropped 0 bases, with 9 bases sitting between them. CDR3 sequence (DNA): TGTGCCAGCAGTGAGGAGTCCACCTCCTACGAGCAGTACTTC. Its translation is CASSEESTSYEQYF.

This clonotype was seen at least ten times. The rearrangement joins TRBV20-1 to TRBJ2-5; D may be TRBD1 or TRBD2 (6 bases each). Trimming removed 6 bases at V and 5 bases at J, with 13 bases between. The CDR3 loop spans 12 amino acids. Germline CDR1 and CDR2: DFQATT and SNEGSKA (reference sequence). This CDR3 is CSAGAGWETQYF. The CDR3 DNA reads TGCAGTGCGGGGGCGGGGTGGGAGACCCAGTACTTC.

This clonotype occurred many times. The chain recombines TRBV7-9 with TRBJ2-7, with 7 bases lining up with TRBD1. Germline loops: CDR1 SEHNR, CDR2 FQNEAQ (reference sequence). The CDR3 is 16 amino acids. V lost 1 base to trimming and J lost 1 base; unmatched junction nucleotides: 7. In nucleotides, the CDR3 is TGTGCCAGCAGCTTAGACGAGGGGGCGTCGTCCTACGAGCAGTACTTC. Translating gives CASSLDEGASSYEQYF.

In its sample, this clonotype was seen many times. V and J are TRBV5-1 and TRBJ2-2; D might be TRBD1 (6 bases). From germline, CDR1 is SGHRS and CDR2 YFSETQ. The V end was cut by 3 bases, the J end by 4 bases, with 13 bases between. This CDR3 spans 15 amino acids. CDR3 protein: CASSSQGRGTGELFF. DNA of the CDR3: TGCGCCAGCAGCTCACAGGGAAGGGGCACCGGGGAGCTGTTTTTT.

This clonotype came up many times. CDR3 residues: CSARKQGAWEKLFF. The DNA for the CDR3 is TGCAGTGCTAGGAAGCAGGGGGCGTGGGAAAAACTGTTTTTT. This chain connects TRBV20-1 to TRBJ1-4; TRBD1 matches at 8 bases. This CDR3 is built from 14 residues. J lost 8 bases, V lost 3 bases, and 8 bases had no gene match. Germline loops: CDR1 DFQATT, CDR2 SNEGSKA (reference sequence).

The chain couples TRBV4-3 to TRBJ2-2, with TRBD2 identical over 7 bases. Germline trimming cut 0 bases from V and 4 bases from J; bases unmatched to any gene: 11. CDR1 is LGHNA, CDR2 YSLEER, per germline. The CDR3 sequence is 18 residues long. DNA of the CDR3: TGCGCCAGCAGCCAAGATCTGTTGGGCGGGGGTACCACCGGGGAGCTGTTTTTT. It codes for CASSQDLLGGGTTGELFF.

The CDR3 protein is CAISGTSGGPYNEQFF. The DNA for the CDR3 is TGTGCCATCAGTGGGACTAGCGGGGGGCCTTACAATGAGCAGTTCTTC. The rearrangement joins TRBV10-3 to TRBJ2-1; 14 bases are a match to TRBD2. V was clipped by 4 bases and J by 4 bases; unmatched bases: 3. The CDR3 has 16 amino acids. Looked up from germline, CDR1 is ENHRY and CDR2 is SYGVKD.

This clonotype was picked up many times. This chain connects TRBV12-3 or TRBV12-4 to TRBJ2-2; 14 bases match TRBD2. V was pared by 6 bases and J by 5 bases, with 5 bases of the junction left unmatched. CDR3 length: 16 amino acids. The CDR3 bases are TGTGCCAGCAGGGGTAGGACTAGCGGGAGGACCGGGGAGCTGTTTTTT. This gives the protein CASRGRTSGRTGELFF.

This clonotype came up many times. The chain has TRBV11-2 and TRBJ2-7; weak D call: TRBD1 (5 bases). CDR1 and CDR2 (germline): SGHAT, FQNNGV. The germline V and J ends were trimmed by 1 base and 0 bases, with 10 bases remaining between them. This CDR3 is built from 15 residues. The CDR3 DNA reads as TGTGCCAGCAGCTTAGTGGGGCTGAGCTCCTACGAGCAGTACTTC. Translating gives CASSLVGLSSYEQYF.

There are many counts of this clonotype. The V and J genes are TRBV7-2 and TRBJ2-7; tentatively, D is TRBD2 (5 bases). This CDR3 comprises 13 residues. V was clipped by 1 base and J by 7 bases, with 11 bases between them. Looked up from germline, CDR1 is SGHTA and CDR2 is FQGNSA. This CDR3 is CASSLGTVAEQYF. The CDR3, as DNA: TGTGCCAGCAGCTTAGGCACTGTAGCGGAGCAGTACTTC.

Only a few counts were recorded for this clonotype. The J gene is TRBJ2-7, the V gene TRBV4-2; tentative D call: TRBD1 (5 bases). Germline values: CDR1 LGHNA, CDR2 YNFKEQ. V dropped 1 base and J dropped 2 bases, with 15 bases sitting between them. The CDR3 consists of 16 residues. CDR3 coding DNA: TGTGCCAGCAGCCAAGGAGCTACGACAGAGGCCTACGAGCAGTACTTC. It codes for CASSQGATTEAYEQYF.

This clonotype was observed at least ten times. The V and J genes are TRBV20-1 and TRBJ2-3; 13 bases align to TRBD2. Unmatched junction bases numbered 2, after V lost 3 bases and J lost 2 bases. Looked up from germline, CDR1 is DFQATT and CDR2 is SNEGSKA (reference sequence). This CDR3 has 15 amino acids. The CDR3 spells CSARGLAGITDTQYF. In nucleotides, the CDR3 is TGCAGTGCTAGGGGACTAGCGGGGATCACAGATACGCAGTATTTT.

This clonotype was seen repeatedly, ten times or more. The genes are TRBV7-2 and TRBJ2-7, with 7 bases lining up with TRBD1. This CDR3 comprises 14 residues. The germline CDR1 and CDR2 sequences are SGHTA and FQGNSA. With 2 bases clipped from V and 4 bases from J, the junction kept 5 bases outside the gene matches. The CDR3 protein is CASSLSTGRYEQYF. In nucleotides, the CDR3 is TGTGCCAGCAGCTTATCGACAGGGCGTTACGAGCAGTACTTC.

The rearrangement uses TRBV12-3 or TRBV12-4 and TRBJ1-4, with a possible D match to TRBD1 (5 bases). The V end lost 7 bases, the J end lost 10 bases, and 16 bases lay between the germline ends. This CDR3 has 13 amino acids. Written as DNA, the CDR3 is TGTGCCAGCAATCCCTCGGGACGAGGAAAACTGTTTTTT. Its protein product is CASNPSGRGKLFF.

About this clonotype itself: Being one base from a much bigger clone, this may be a read error. The genes are TRBV28 and TRBJ2-7, with TRBD2 matching 10 bases. This CDR3 region has 16 residues. CDR1 MDHEN and CDR2 SYDVKM come from the germline V gene. The junction had 12 bases not matched to a gene; V was cut back by 5 bases and J by 5 bases. The CDR3 here is CASSLGTSDLKHEQYF. The DNA of the CDR3 is TGTGCCAGCAGTCTAGGGACTAGCGACCTGAAACACGAGCAGTACTTC.

The rearrangement uses TRBV28 and TRBJ2-2; D possibly corresponds to TRBD2 (6 bases). From germline, CDR1 is MDHEN and CDR2 SYDVKM. The CDR3 totals 12 residues. The V and J ends lost 6 bases and 16 bases respectively, with 18 bases between them. CDR3 sequence: CASSKVLKGGFF. CDR3 nucleotides: TGTGCCAGCAGCAAAGTGCTTAAGGGAGGGTTTTTT.

The chain recombines TRBV27 with TRBJ2-6; TRBD1 might be the D (5 bases). Trimming took off 1 base at V and 0 bases at J, with 7 bases between the two ends. The CDR3 has 16 amino acids. Germline V CDR1 and CDR2: MNHEY, SMNVEV (reference sequence). The chain's CDR3 is CASSLYRGSGANVLTF. The DNA of the CDR3 is TGTGCCAGCAGTTTATATAGGGGCTCTGGGGCCAACGTCCTGACTTTC.

This chain uses TRBV28 with TRBJ1-5, with 10 nucleotides matching TRBD1. V lost 10 bases, J lost 6 bases, and 6 bases stayed unmatched. Germline V gene data show CDR1 as MDHEN and CDR2 as SYDVKM. CDR3 size: 13 residues. CDR3 nucleotides: TGTGCCATCTCCGGGACAGGGGTTCAGCCCCAGCATTTT. Translated: CAISGTGVQPQHF.

The chain uses TRBV6-1 and TRBJ1-4, with 9 bases fitting TRBD1. Germline loops: CDR1 MNHNS, CDR2 SASEGT. The CDR3 has 15 amino acids. The junction had 7 bases not matched to a gene; V was cut back by 6 bases and J by 5 bases. For the CDR3, the DNA is TGTGCCAGCAGGACGGGACAGGGCATAAATGAAAAACTGTTTTTT. Translating it yields CASRTGQGINEKLFF.

This clonotype showed up many times. This chain uses TRBV5-1 with TRBJ2-1, with 8 bases lining up with TRBD2. Germline loops: CDR1 SGHRS, CDR2 YFSETQ. V was clipped by 0 bases and J by 6 bases; unmatched bases: 5. The CDR3 contains 15 residues. The CDR3 sequence is CASSLARGVLNEQFF. The CDR3 coding sequence is TGCGCCAGCAGCTTGGCGCGGGGGGTACTCAATGAGCAGTTCTTC.